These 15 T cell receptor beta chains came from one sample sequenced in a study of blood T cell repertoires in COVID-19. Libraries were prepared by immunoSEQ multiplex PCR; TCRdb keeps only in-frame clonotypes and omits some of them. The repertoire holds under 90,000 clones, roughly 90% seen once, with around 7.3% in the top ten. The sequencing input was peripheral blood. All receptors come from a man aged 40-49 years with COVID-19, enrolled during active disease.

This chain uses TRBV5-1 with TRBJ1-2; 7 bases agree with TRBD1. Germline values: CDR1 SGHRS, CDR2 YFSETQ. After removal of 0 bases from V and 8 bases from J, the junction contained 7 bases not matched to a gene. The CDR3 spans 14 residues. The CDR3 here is CASSLEGAFMGYTF. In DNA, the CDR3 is TGCGCCAGCAGCTTGGAGGGGGCGTTTATGGGCTACACCTTC.

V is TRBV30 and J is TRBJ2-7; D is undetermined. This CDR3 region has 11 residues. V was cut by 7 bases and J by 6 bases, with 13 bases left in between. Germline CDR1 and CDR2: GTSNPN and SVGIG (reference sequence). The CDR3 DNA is TGTGCCTTGAGAAACAGTGCCGAGCAGTACTTC. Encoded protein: CALRNSAEQYF. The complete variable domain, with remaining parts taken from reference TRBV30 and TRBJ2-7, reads SQTIHQWPATLVQPVGSPLSLECTVEGTSNPNLYWYRQAAGRGLQLLFYSVGIGQISSEVPQNLSASRPQDRQFILSSKKLLLSDSGFYLCALRNSAEQYFGPGTRLTVT.

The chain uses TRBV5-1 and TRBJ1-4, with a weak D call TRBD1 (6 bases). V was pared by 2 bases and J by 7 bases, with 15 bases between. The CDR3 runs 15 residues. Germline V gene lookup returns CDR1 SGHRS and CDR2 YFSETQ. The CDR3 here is CASSFGTGTIEKLFF. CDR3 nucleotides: TGCGCCAGCAGCTTTGGGACCGGGACAATTGAAAAACTGTTTTTT.

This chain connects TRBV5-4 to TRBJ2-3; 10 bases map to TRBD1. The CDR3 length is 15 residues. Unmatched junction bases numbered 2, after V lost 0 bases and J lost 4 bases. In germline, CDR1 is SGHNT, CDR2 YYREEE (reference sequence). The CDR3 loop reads CASSLGGQGSDTQYF. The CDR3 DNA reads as TGTGCCAGCAGCTTGGGGGGACAGGGGTCAGATACGCAGTATTTT.

CDR3 protein: CASSQDRGVYEQYF. The CDR3 bases are TGTGCCAGCAGCCAAGACAGGGGGGTTTACGAGCAGTACTTC. The chain has TRBV3-1 (or the pseudogene TRBV3-2) and TRBJ2-7; tentatively, D is TRBD1 (7 bases). V was pared by 0 bases and J by 4 bases, with 10 bases between. Germline CDR1 and CDR2: LGHDT and YNNKEL (reference sequence). The CDR3 is 14 residues long.

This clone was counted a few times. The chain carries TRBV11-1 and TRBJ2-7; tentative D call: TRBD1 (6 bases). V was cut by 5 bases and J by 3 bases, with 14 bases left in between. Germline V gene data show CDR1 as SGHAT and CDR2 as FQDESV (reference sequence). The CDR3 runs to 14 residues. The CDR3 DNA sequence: TGTGCCAGCAGCCCGACAGGTTGGCTCTACGAGCAGTACTTC. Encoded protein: CASSPTGWLYEQYF.

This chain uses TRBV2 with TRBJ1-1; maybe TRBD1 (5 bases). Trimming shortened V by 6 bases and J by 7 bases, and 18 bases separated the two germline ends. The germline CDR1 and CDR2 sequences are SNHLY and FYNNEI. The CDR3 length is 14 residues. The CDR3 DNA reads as TGTGCCAGCAGAGACCCTGGGGCTTCGGTTGAAGCTTTCTTT. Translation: CASRDPGASVEAFF.

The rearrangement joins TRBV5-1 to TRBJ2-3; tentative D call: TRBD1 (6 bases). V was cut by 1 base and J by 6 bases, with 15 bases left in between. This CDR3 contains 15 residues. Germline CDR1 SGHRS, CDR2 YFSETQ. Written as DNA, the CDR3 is TGCGCCAGCAGCTTGAGTCAGGGGAAAGGGGATACGCAGTATTTT. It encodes CASSLSQGKGDTQYF.

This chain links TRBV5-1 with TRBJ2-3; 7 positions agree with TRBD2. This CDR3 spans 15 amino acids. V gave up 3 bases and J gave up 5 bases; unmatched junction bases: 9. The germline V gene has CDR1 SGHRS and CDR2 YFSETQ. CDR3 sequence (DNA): TGCGCCAGCAGCTCGGGGGGAACTTCGGGAGATACGCAGTATTTT. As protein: CASSSGGTSGDTQYF.

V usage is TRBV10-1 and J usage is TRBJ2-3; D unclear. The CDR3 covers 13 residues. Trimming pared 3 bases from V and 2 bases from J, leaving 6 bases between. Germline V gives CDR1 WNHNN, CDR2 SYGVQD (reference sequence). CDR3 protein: CASSDPVTDTQYF. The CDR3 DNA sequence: TGCGCCAGCAGTGATCCAGTCACAGATACGCAGTATTTT.

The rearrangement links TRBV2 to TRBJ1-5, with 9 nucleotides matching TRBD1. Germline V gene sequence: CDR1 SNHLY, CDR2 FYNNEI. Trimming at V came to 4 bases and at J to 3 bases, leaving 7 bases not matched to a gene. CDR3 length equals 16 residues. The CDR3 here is CASSVSPQGANQPQHF. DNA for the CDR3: TGTGCCAGCAGTGTTAGTCCACAGGGGGCCAATCAGCCCCAGCATTTT.

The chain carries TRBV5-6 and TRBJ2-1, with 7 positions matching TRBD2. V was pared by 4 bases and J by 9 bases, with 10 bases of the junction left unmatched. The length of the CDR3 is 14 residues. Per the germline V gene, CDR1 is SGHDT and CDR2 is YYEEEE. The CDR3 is CASSNLGRGVEQFF. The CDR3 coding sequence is TGTGCCAGCAGCAACTTAGGGAGGGGCGTTGAGCAGTTCTTC.

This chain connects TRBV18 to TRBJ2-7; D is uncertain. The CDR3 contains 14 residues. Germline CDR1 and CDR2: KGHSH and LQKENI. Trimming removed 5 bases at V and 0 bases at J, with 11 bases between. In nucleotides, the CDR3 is TGTGCCAGCTCATCCTCGATGAGCTCCTACGAGCAGTACTTC. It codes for CASSSSMSSYEQYF.

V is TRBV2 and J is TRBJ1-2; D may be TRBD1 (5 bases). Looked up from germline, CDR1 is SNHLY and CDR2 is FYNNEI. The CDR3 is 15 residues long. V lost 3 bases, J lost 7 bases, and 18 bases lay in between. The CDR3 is CASSEMGLPVFGYTF. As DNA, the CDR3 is TGTGCCAGCAGTGAGATGGGGCTCCCGGTCTTTGGCTACACCTTC.

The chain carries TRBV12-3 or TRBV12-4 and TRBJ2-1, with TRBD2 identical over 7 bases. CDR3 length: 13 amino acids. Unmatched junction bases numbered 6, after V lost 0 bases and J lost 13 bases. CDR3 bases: TGTGCCAGCAGTTTAGCGGGACTACCCTCCCAGTTCTTC. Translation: CASSLAGLPSQFF.